This TCR beta chain was captured in a study of cytomegalovirus exposure and HLA in healthy donors. The study ran its PCR with 60 Vbeta and 13 Jbeta primers. Only in-frame clones appear in the TCRdb table, and some are missing; sequencing was by immunoSEQ multiplex PCR. The table shows about 210,000 clones, with about nine tenths occurring only once. Note on this clone: Its antigen is currently unknown.

Study results and caveats: CMV serostatus was the only immune exposure information that was available. Near-uniform donor sequencing depth was presumed by presence/absence analyses.

The J segment lost 6 bases and the V segment lost 3 bases, leaving 7 bases of the junction unmatched. Germline V lookup: CDR1 MNHEY, CDR2 SMNVEV (reference sequence). CDR3 length: 16 residues. This sequence was found in a boy aged 2-15 years in good health and CMV-seronegative. Sequenced input: PBMCs. The chain uses TRBV27 and TRBJ1-6, with TRBD1 matching over 8 bases. The CDR3 loop reads CASSFYTGGPNSPLHF. The CDR3 coding sequence is TGTGCCAGCAGTTTCTATACAGGGGGACCTAATTCACCCCTCCACTTT.